This TCR beta chain was documented in a study of cytomegalovirus exposure and HLA in healthy donors. Study-wide background: Unique TCRs numbering roughly 85 million, obtained from HLA-typed donors, made up an early data release. Whole-study results and caveats: Rare TCR sequences predominated, though certain public TCRs were found in many donors. Analyzed later, association rates of TCRs varied across HLA loci, with DRB1 most and HLA-C fewest.

The CDR3 loop spans 16 amino acids. The V end was cut by 3 bases, the J end by 0 bases, with 10 bases between. Germline-derived CDR1 and CDR2 are SGDLS and YYNGEE. About this clone: Its antigen is as yet unknown.

The primer mix had 60 Vbeta and 13 Jbeta primers. Clones were read by immunoSEQ multiplex PCR, and TCRdb kept only the in-frame ones, dropping some. The repertoire holds 170,000 or so clones, with 75% to 90% as singletons. The sample taken for sequencing was PBMCs. The sequence was collected from a young man in good health and CMV-seropositive. The chain combines TRBV9 with TRBJ1-6, with D unresolved. The CDR3 DNA follows: TGTGCCAGCAGCGCTACTGTAAGCTCCTATAATTCACCCCTCCACTTT. Amino acids: CASSATVSSYNSPLHF. The variable domain in full, with the rest retrieved from reference TRBV9 and TRBJ1-6, is DSGVTQTPKHLITATGQRVTLRCSPRSGDLSVYWYQQSLDQGLQFLIQYYNGEERAKGNILERFSAQQFPDLHSELNLSSLELGDSALYFCASSATVSSYNSPLHFGNGTRLTVT.